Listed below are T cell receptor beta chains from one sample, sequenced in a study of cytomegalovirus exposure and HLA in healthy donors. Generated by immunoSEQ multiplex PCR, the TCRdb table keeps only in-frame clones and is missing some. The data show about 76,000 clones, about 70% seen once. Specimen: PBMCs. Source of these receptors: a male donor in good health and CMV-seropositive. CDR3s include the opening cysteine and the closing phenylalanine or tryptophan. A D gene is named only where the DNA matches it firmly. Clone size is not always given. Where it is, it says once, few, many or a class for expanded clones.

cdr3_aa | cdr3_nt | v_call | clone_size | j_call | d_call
CASSLNRDSFNSPLHF | TGTGCCAGCAGCTTAAACCGGGACTCGTTTAATTCACCCCTCCACTTT | TRBV7-8 | - | TRBJ1-6 | -
CSAGGANTGELFF | TGCAGCGCAGGGGGCGCGAACACCGGGGAGCTGTTTTTT | TRBV29-1 | few | TRBJ2-2 | TRBD1
CASAGNWIAKNIQYF | TGTGCCAGCGCGGGAAATTGGATAGCCAAAAACATTCAGTACTTC | TRBV27 | - | TRBJ2-4 | -
CASSQTPTGGNQPQHF | TGCGCCAGCAGCCAAACCCCGACAGGGGGTAATCAGCCCCAGCATTTT | TRBV4-1 | - | TRBJ1-5 | TRBD1
CASRLAGGSNEQFF | TGTGCCAGCAGGTTAGCGGGGGGGAGCAATGAGCAGTTCTTC | TRBV7-3 | - | TRBJ2-1 | TRBD2
CSVEDWPENEQFF | TGCAGCGTTGAAGATTGGCCAGAAAATGAGCAGTTCTTC | TRBV29-1 | - | TRBJ2-1 | -
CASRARGLNEQYF | TGTGCCAGCAGGGCCAGGGGTTTAAACGAGCAGTACTTC | TRBV2 | - | TRBJ2-7 | -
CASALVVSGNTIYF | TGTGCTAGTGCCCTAGTAGTCTCTGGAAACACCATATATTTT | TRBV12-5 | - | TRBJ1-3 | -
CASSPGTGREKLFF | TGCGCCAGCAGCCCTGGGACAGGGCGTGAAAAACTGTTTTTT | TRBV5-1 | - | TRBJ1-4 | TRBD1
CASSPFGGSTGDEQYF | TGTGCCAGCAGCCCGTTCGGCGGGTCAACGGGGGACGAGCAGTACTTC | TRBV5-5 | - | TRBJ2-7 | -
CAWAPAGELFF | TGTGCCTGGGCCCCGGCCGGGGAGCTGTTTTTT | TRBV30 | - | TRBJ2-2 | -
CASSPAGLVGDNYNEQFF | TGTGCCAGCAGTCCCGCGGGACTAGTGGGAGATAACTACAATGAGCAGTTCTTC | TRBV28 | - | TRBJ2-1 | TRBD2
CASSLSRGQGTRETQYF | TGTGCCAGCAGCTTAAGTCGGGGACAGGGGACGCGGGAGACCCAGTACTTC | TRBV7-3 | - | TRBJ2-5 | TRBD1
CALDRGSEKLFF | TGTGCCCTGGACAGGGGGAGTGAAAAACTGTTTTTT | TRBV25-1 | - | TRBJ1-4 | TRBD1
CASGGLAGGLGVMETQYF | TGTGCCAGCGGGGGACTAGCGGGGGGGCTTGGGGTGATGGAGACCCAGTACTTC | TRBV2 | once | TRBJ2-5 | TRBD2
CAWSGSGDQPQHF | TGTGCCTGGAGTGGGTCAGGTGATCAGCCCCAGCATTTT | TRBV30 | - | TRBJ1-5 | -
CASLGGRGVETQYF | TGTGCCAGCCTCGGGGGCAGGGGGGTCGAGACCCAGTACTTC | TRBV7-8 | - | TRBJ2-5 | -
CATRPGTYEQYF | TGTGCCACCCGCCCAGGCACCTACGAGCAGTACTTC | TRBV6-1 | - | TRBJ2-7 | -
CASSLALQGGTEAFF | TGTGCCAGCAGCTTAGCGTTACAGGGGGGCACTGAAGCTTTCTTT | TRBV7-2 | - | TRBJ1-1 | TRBD1
CASISSGGHNEQFF | TGTGCCAGCATCTCTAGCGGGGGGCACAATGAGCAGTTCTTC | TRBV6-1 | few | TRBJ2-1 | TRBD2
CAIRRPGQDQPQHF | TGTGCCATCAGGAGACCGGGACAAGATCAGCCCCAGCATTTT | TRBV10-3 | - | TRBJ1-5 | -
CASSLDSGSGTEAFF | TGTGCCAGCAGCTTAGATTCTGGAAGCGGGACTGAAGCTTTCTTT | TRBV11-2 | - | TRBJ1-1 | -
CASSLSGTGGYEQYF | TGCGCCAGCAGCCTTTCCGGGACAGGGGGCTACGAGCAGTACTTC | TRBV5-1 | - | TRBJ2-7 | TRBD1
CASSLEARSGGASYNEQFF | TGCGCCAGCAGCTTGGAAGCCCGTAGCGGTGGGGCCAGCTACAATGAGCAGTTCTTC | TRBV5-1 | - | TRBJ2-1 | -
CASSGLAGTETQYF | TGTGCCAGCAGTGGACTAGCGGGAACGGAGACCCAGTACTTC | TRBV25-1 | few | TRBJ2-5 | TRBD2
CASSEQGTYEQYF | TGTGCCAGCTCAGAACAGGGAACCTACGAGCAGTACTTC | TRBV18 | - | TRBJ2-7 | -
CASSVATGDTQYF | TGTGCCAGCAGCGTAGCTACCGGAGATACGCAGTATTTT | TRBV9 | - | TRBJ2-3 | -
CASSQHTGSGANVLTF | TGCGCCAGCAGCCAGCACACAGGGTCCGGGGCCAACGTCCTGACTTTC | TRBV4-3 | - | TRBJ2-6 | -
CASSEAGGISYEQYF | TGCGCCAGCAGTGAGGCGGGAGGTATCTCCTACGAGCAGTACTTC | TRBV10-2 | - | TRBJ2-7 | TRBD2
CASSLRGGPGETQYF | TGTGCCAGCAGTTTAAGGGGGGGGCCGGGAGAGACCCAGTACTTC | TRBV28 | - | TRBJ2-5 | -
CASSSDYSYNEQFF | TGTGCCAGCAGCTCTGACTACTCCTACAATGAGCAGTTCTTC | TRBV7-3 | - | TRBJ2-1 | -
CAWSVQGRTNQPQHF | TGTGCCTGGAGTGTACAGGGACGGACCAATCAGCCCCAGCATTTT | TRBV30 | - | TRBJ1-5 | -
CASSRRTDAGELFF | TGTGCCAGCAGCCGGCGGACAGACGCCGGGGAGCTGTTTTTT | TRBV6-6 | - | TRBJ2-2 | -
CSVDWAGINYGYTF | TGCAGCGTTGATTGGGCGGGGATTAACTATGGCTACACCTTC | TRBV29-1 | - | TRBJ1-2 | -
CAWDQGLGKNIQYF | TGTGCCTGGGACCAGGGACTAGGCAAAAACATTCAGTACTTC | TRBV30 | - | TRBJ2-4 | TRBD2
CASSVTSGRANEQFF | TGTGCCAGCAGCGTCACTAGCGGGAGGGCGAATGAGCAGTTCTTC | TRBV9 | - | TRBJ2-1 | TRBD2
CASSSPRPRQGALDEQYF | TGTGCCAGCAGCTCCCCTCGACCCCGGCAGGGGGCCTTGGATGAGCAGTACTTC | TRBV11-1 | - | TRBJ2-7 | TRBD1
CASSLSGGASDTQYF | TGTGCCAGCAGCTTAAGTGGGGGGGCCTCAGATACGCAGTATTTT | TRBV7-3 | once | TRBJ2-3 | -
CASSATTGYTEAFF | TGTGCCAGCAGCGCGACAACAGGGTACACTGAAGCTTTCTTT | TRBV9 | - | TRBJ1-1 | -
CASSATSSAIFGGELFF | TGTGCCAGCAGCGCAACCTCTAGCGCTATTTTTGGGGGGGAGCTGTTTTTT | TRBV5-5 | - | TRBJ2-2 | -
CAVKGAGETYNEQFF | TGTGCCGTCAAGGGAGCGGGAGAAACCTACAATGAGCAGTTCTTC | TRBV15 | - | TRBJ2-1 | TRBD2
CASSPAKFLSSYEQYF | TGTGCCAGCAGCCCCGCAAAATTCCTAAGCTCCTACGAGCAGTACTTC | TRBV7-8 | - | TRBJ2-7 | -
CASSPVGRGYEQYF | TGTGCCAGCAGCCCAGTGGGGCGGGGGTACGAGCAGTACTTC | TRBV6-6 | - | TRBJ2-7 | TRBD2
CASNPGTYEQYF | TGTGCCAGCAACCCCGGGACCTACGAGCAGTACTTC | TRBV7-2 | - | TRBJ2-7 | -
CASSLRPVSTDTQYF | TGTGCCAGCAGCTTACGTCCAGTGAGCACAGATACGCAGTATTTT | TRBV7-3 | once | TRBJ2-3 | -
CASRGGRVTTPNEKLFF | TGTGCCAGCCGTGGGGGCAGGGTGACAACTCCTAATGAAAAACTGTTTTTT | TRBV7-2 | once | TRBJ1-4 | -
CASSVGTEANEKLFF | TGTGCCAGCAGCGTAGGGACGGAGGCTAATGAAAAACTGTTTTTT | TRBV9 | once | TRBJ1-4 | -
CASRVSGAYEQYF | TGTGCCAGCAGAGTTTCCGGGGCCTACGAGCAGTACTTC | TRBV2 | - | TRBJ2-7 | -